The 8 T cell receptor beta chains below all came from one sample that was sequenced in a study of cytomegalovirus exposure and HLA in healthy donors. With 60 Vbeta and 13 Jbeta primers, the PCR was carried out. Measured with immunoSEQ multiplex PCR; TCRdb has only the in-frame clones, and not every one. The sample holds roughly 100,000 clones, around 65% seen once. Input material: PBMCs. The receptors stem from a woman aged 45-65 years in good health and CMV-seronegative.

The genes are TRBV2 and TRBJ2-7; TRBD2 agrees at 9 bases. This CDR3 contains 15 residues. Germline CDR1 reads SNHLY; CDR2 reads FYNNEI. Losses at the gene ends were 8 bases for V and 3 bases for J; bases not matched to a gene: 11. The CDR3 region is CASHREAGGLYEQYF. The CDR3 DNA is TGTGCCAGCCACCGGGAAGCGGGAGGCCTCTACGAGCAGTACTTC.

This clone was detected only once. The chain has TRBV18 and TRBJ1-1; D gene unclear. Germline V gives CDR1 KGHSH, CDR2 LQKENI. Trimming shortened V by 2 bases and J by 7 bases, and 11 bases separated the two germline ends. The CDR3 contains 13 residues. CDR3 nucleotide sequence: TGTGCCAGCTCACCAACCGGGAACGGTGAAGCTTTCTTT. This sequence encodes CASSPTGNGEAFF. The variable domain in full, completed from reference TRBV18 and TRBJ1-1, reads NAGVMQNPRHLVRRRGQEARLRCSPMKGHSHVYWYRQLPEEGLKFMVYLQKENIIDESGMPKERFSAEFPKEGPSILRIQQVVRGDSAAYFCASSPTGNGEAFFGQGTRLTVV.

This clone was observed once. V gene TRBV28 combines with J gene TRBJ2-7; TRBD1 matches at 9 bases. CDR3 length equals 15 residues. The V gene end was trimmed by 3 bases and the J gene end by 2 bases; junction bases not matched to a gene: 5. Germline V CDR1 and CDR2: MDHEN, SYDVKM. CDR3 loop: CASSFLQGATYEQYF. The CDR3 DNA follows: TGTGCCAGCAGTTTTCTACAGGGGGCAACCTACGAGCAGTACTTC.

J is TRBJ1-5 and V is TRBV6-1; 7 bases map to TRBD1. Trimming took 11 bases from V and 4 from J; bases not matched to a gene: 8. This CDR3 comprises 13 residues. Germline V gene sequence: CDR1 MNHNS, CDR2 SASEGT. Here the CDR3 DNA reads TGTGCCTGTGGGTACAGGGGTAATCAGCCCCAGCATTTT. Translated: CACGYRGNQPQHF.

There are a few counts of this clone. The V call is TRBV7-3, the J call TRBJ2-5, with 13 bases lining up with TRBD2. The CDR3 has 21 amino acids. Trimming cost V 4 bases and J 0 bases; bases outside gene matches: 17. Per germline, CDR1 SGHTA and CDR2 FQGTGA. The chain's CDR3 is CASSWAGTSGTHLGYQETQYF. CDR3 in DNA: TGTGCCAGCAGCTGGGCCGGGACTAGCGGGACCCATCTTGGGTACCAAGAGACCCAGTACTTC.

The rearrangement joins TRBV10-3 to TRBJ2-2; 9 positions match TRBD1. CDR3 length equals 17 residues. From germline, CDR1 is ENHRY and CDR2 SYGVKD. The V and J ends lost 10 bases and 0 bases, in that order; junction bases with no gene match: 12. The CDR3 region is CATMAGQGLSNTGELFF. CDR3 in DNA: TGTGCCACCATGGCGGGACAGGGATTGTCGAACACCGGGGAGCTGTTTTTT.

This chain uses TRBV19 with TRBJ2-4, with a weak D call TRBD2 (5 bases). The V gene's germline CDR1 is LNHDA and CDR2 SQIVND (reference sequence). Trimming stripped 3 bases from V and 1 base from J, with 10 bases between. CDR3 size: 15 residues. DNA for the CDR3: TGTGCCAGTAGTATCGGGGTCCTGGCCAAAAACATTCAGTACTTC. Protein: CASSIGVLAKNIQYF.

A few counts support this clone. This chain links TRBV12-5 with TRBJ1-6; 7 bases fit TRBD1. Germline CDR1 and CDR2: LGHNT and FRNRAP. This CDR3 spans 15 amino acids. V dropped 1 base and J dropped 8; count of bases not matched to a gene: 5. The DNA of the CDR3 is TGTGCTAGTGGTTTGGGACAGGGAGCCGATTCACCCCTCCACTTT. Its protein is CASGLGQGADSPLHF.